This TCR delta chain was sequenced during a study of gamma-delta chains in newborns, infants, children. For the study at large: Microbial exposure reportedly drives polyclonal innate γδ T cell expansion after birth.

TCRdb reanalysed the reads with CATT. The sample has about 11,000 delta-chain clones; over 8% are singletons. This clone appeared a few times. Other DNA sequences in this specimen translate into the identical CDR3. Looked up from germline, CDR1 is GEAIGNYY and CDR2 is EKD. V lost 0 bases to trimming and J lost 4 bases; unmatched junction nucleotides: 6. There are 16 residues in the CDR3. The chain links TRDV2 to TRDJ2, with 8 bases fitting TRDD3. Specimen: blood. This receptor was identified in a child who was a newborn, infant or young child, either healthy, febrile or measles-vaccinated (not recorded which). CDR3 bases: TGTGCCTGTGACACCGTAGGGATACGCGGGACAGCACAACTCTTCTTT. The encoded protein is CACDTVGIRGTAQLFF.